These T cell receptor beta chains were read from a single sample in a study of blood T cell repertoires in COVID-19. The table came from immunoSEQ multiplex PCR; TCRdb's copy has only in-frame clones and leaves some out. The sample lists about 200,000 clones, approximately 86% occurring once. Sequencing used PBMCs or T cells enriched from blood (not recorded which). The receptors originated from a woman in her twenties or thirties who had been exposed to COVID-19. CDR3s include the opening cysteine and the closing phenylalanine or tryptophan. Fields, in order: CDR3 length, D gene, V gene, J gene, clone size, CDR3 protein, CDR3 DNA. A D gene is named only where the DNA matches it firmly. Size values are once, few and many counts, or a class for expanded clones, and some rows have none.

17	.	TRBV7-9	TRBJ2-2	.	CASIPEQGLSNTGELFF	TGTGCCAGCATCCCAGAGCAGGGACTCTCGAACACCGGGGAGCTGTTTTTT
14	.	TRBV5-8	TRBJ1-3	.	CASSRTVSGNTIYF	TGTGCCAGCAGCCGGACAGTCTCTGGAAACACCATATATTTT
15	.	TRBV15	TRBJ1-5	once	CATSSHRKVNQPQHF	TGTGCCACCAGCTCGCACAGGAAGGTCAATCAGCCCCAGCATTTT
17	TRBD1	TRBV6-2/TRBV6-3	TRBJ1-2	.	CASSPRQGTGANYGYTF	TGTGCCAGCAGCCCCCGACAGGGTACCGGAGCTAACTATGGCTACACCTTC
15	TRBD1	TRBV15	TRBJ2-7	few	CATSSPGQRELEQYF	TGTGCCACCAGCAGCCCGGGACAGCGAGAATTAGAGCAGTACTTC
15	.	TRBV2	TRBJ1-2	.	CASSAGMGSPGGYTF	TGTGCCAGCAGTGCGGGGATGGGCTCCCCTGGGGGCTACACCTTC
15	.	TRBV21-1	TRBJ2-7	.	CASSSRDRGTYEQYF	TGTGCCAGCAGCTCCCGGGACAGGGGCACCTACGAGCAGTACTTC
14	TRBD1	TRBV18	TRBJ2-5	few	CASSQGTGVETQYF	TGTGCCAGCTCACAAGGGACAGGGGTAGAGACCCAGTACTTC
16	TRBD1	TRBV7-9	TRBJ2-2	.	CASSQGQGANTGELFF	TGTGCCAGCAGTCAAGGACAGGGGGCGAACACCGGGGAGCTGTTTTTT
16	TRBD1	TRBV5-1	TRBJ1-1	.	CASSFRRGRMNTEAFF	TGCGCCAGCAGCTTTCGGAGGGGGCGGATGAACACTGAAGCTTTCTTT
17	.	TRBV27	TRBJ2-3	.	CASSGRLTGSGLDTQYF	TGTGCCAGCAGTGGACGACTTACGGGGTCTGGGTTAGATACGCAGTATTTT
15	TRBD1	TRBV5-1	TRBJ1-1	.	CASSLVRGGGIEAFF	TGCGCCAGCAGCTTGGTTCGCGGAGGGGGCATTGAAGCTTTCTTT
16	TRBD1	TRBV24-1	TRBJ1-5	.	CATSDPDRGGDQPQHF	TGTGCCACCAGTGATCCCGACAGGGGCGGGGATCAGCCCCAGCATTTT
12	.	TRBV19	TRBJ2-1	.	CASSSRQNEQFF	TGTGCCAGTAGTTCACGACAGAATGAGCAGTTCTTC
16	.	TRBV5-1	TRBJ2-2	.	CASSVTPGQNTGELFF	TGCGCCAGCAGCGTTACCCCGGGACAAAACACCGGGGAGCTGTTTTTT
14	TRBD1	TRBV7-2	TRBJ2-4	.	CASSPYSKGGAADF	TGTGCCAGCAGCCCCTACTCAAAAGGGGGCGCTGCGGACTTC
15	.	TRBV27	TRBJ2-1	.	CASSLDGSSYNEQFF	TGTGCCAGCAGCCTCGACGGGAGCTCCTACAATGAGCAGTTCTTC
19	TRBD1	TRBV5-6	TRBJ1-5	.	CASSATGGLAFYSNQPQHF	TGTGCCAGCAGCGCTACAGGGGGCTTGGCCTTTTATAGCAATCAGCCCCAGCATTTT
14	.	TRBV5-1	TRBJ1-5	.	CASSSGLINQPQHF	TGCGCCAGCAGCTCTGGACTGATCAATCAGCCCCAGCATTTT
14	.	TRBV3-1/TRBV3-2	TRBJ2-2	once	CASSRRGPTGELFF	TGTGCCAGCAGCCGTCGCGGCCCAACCGGGGAGCTGTTTTTT
13	TRBD1	TRBV10-3	TRBJ1-2	.	CAIRPQGDYGYTF	TGTGCCATCAGACCACAGGGGGACTATGGCTACACCTTC
15	.	TRBV5-1	TRBJ2-3	.	CASSATGESTDTQYF	TGCGCCAGCAGCGCCACAGGAGAAAGCACAGATACGCAGTATTTT
16	.	TRBV14	TRBJ2-5	.	CASSQVGNRAQETQYF	TGTGCCAGCAGCCAAGTAGGGAACAGGGCTCAAGAGACCCAGTACTTC
13	TRBD1	TRBV11-2	TRBJ1-1	.	CASSLAARGRAFF	TGTGCCAGCAGCCTAGCCGCCAGGGGGAGGGCTTTCTTT
16	TRBD2	TRBV5-4	TRBJ2-7	.	CASSSPGRGGADEQYF	TGTGCCAGCAGCTCACCCGGGCGGGGGGGCGCAGACGAGCAGTACTTC
16	TRBD1	TRBV5-1	TRBJ2-7	.	CASSLAAGQGFNEQYF	TGCGCCAGCAGCTTGGCCGCCGGACAGGGATTTAACGAGCAGTACTTC
14	.	TRBV27	TRBJ1-2	.	CASSLSGPFYGYTF	TGTGCCAGCAGTTTAAGTGGGCCGTTTTATGGCTACACCTTC
13	.	TRBV12-3/TRBV12-4	TRBJ1-1	.	CASSSSSGTKAFF	TGTGCCAGCAGCTCCTCCTCCGGGACAAAAGCTTTCTTT
15	TRBD1	TRBV7-3	TRBJ1-6	.	CASSPTGATNSPLHF	TGTGCCAGCAGCCCAACAGGGGCGACGAATTCACCCCTCCACTTT
13	.	TRBV5-4	TRBJ2-3	.	CASSLSGADTQYF	TGTGCCAGCAGCCTCAGCGGTGCAGATACGCAGTATTTT
14	.	TRBV7-8	TRBJ1-2	.	CASSLRTGIYGYTF	TGTGCCAGCAGCTTACGGACTGGGATTTATGGCTACACCTTC
15	.	TRBV9	TRBJ2-3	.	CASSVGPAATDTQYF	TGTGCCAGCAGCGTAGGACCGGCGGCCACAGATACGCAGTATTTT
15	.	TRBV28	TRBJ1-3	.	CASTGVRPPDDTIYF	TGTGCCAGCACGGGGGTCCGCCCGCCGGACGACACCATATATTTT
12	.	TRBV10-1	TRBJ1-5	.	CASSEGDQPQHF	TGCGCCAGCAGTGAGGGAGATCAGCCCCAGCATTTT